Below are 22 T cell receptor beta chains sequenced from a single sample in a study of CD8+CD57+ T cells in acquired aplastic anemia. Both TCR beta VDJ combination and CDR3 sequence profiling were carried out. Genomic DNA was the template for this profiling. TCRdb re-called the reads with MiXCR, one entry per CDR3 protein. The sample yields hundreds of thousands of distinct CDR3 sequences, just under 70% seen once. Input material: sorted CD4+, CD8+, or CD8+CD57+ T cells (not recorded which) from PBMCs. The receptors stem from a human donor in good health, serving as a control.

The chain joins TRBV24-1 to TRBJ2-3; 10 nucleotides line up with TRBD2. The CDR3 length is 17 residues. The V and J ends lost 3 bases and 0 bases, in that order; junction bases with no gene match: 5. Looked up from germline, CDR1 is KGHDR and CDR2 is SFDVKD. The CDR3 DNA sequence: TGTGCCACCAGTGATATTCTAGCGGGGGATAGCACAGATACGCAGTATTTT. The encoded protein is CATSDILAGDSTDTQYF.

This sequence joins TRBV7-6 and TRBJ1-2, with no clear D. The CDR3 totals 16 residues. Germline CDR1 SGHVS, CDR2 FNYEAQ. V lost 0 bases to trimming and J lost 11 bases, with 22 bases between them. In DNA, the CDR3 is TGTGCCAGCAGCTTAGCAGGCACGGGAGAAAACCAAGGATACACCTTC. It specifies CASSLAGTGENQGYTF.

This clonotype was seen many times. The CDR3 is CSARLDGGNTIYF. The CDR3 nucleotides read TGCAGTGCTAGATTGGACGGGGGAAACACCATATATTTT. This sequence joins TRBV20-1 and TRBJ1-3; D is uncertain. The CDR3 length is 13 residues. Germline-derived CDR1 and CDR2 are DFQATT and SNEGSKA (reference sequence). The V and J ends lost 2 bases and 4 bases respectively, with 9 bases between them.

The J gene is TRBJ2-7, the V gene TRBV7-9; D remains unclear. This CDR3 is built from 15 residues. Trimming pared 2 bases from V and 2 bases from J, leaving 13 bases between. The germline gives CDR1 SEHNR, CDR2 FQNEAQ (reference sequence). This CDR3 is CASSLQPDAAYEQYF. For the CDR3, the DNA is TGTGCCAGCAGCTTACAACCTGACGCAGCCTACGAGCAGTACTTC.

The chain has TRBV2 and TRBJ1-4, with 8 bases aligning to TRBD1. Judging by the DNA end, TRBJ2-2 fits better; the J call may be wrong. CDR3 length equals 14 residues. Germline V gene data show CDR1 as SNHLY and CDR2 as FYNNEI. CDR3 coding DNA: TGTGCCAGCAGTGTCGGGGGCAGGGGGCAGGAGCTGTTTTTT. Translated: CASSVGGRGQELFF.

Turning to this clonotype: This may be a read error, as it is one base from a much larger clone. CDR3 nucleotides: TGTGCCACTGAGGACAGGGAAAAGAAGGGCTACACCTTC. It yields the protein CATEDREKKGYTF. The chain is built from TRBV19 and TRBJ1-2, with 8 bases that match TRBD1. The CDR3 is 13 residues long. The germline CDR1 and CDR2 sequences are LNHDA and SQIVND (reference sequence). Losses at the gene ends were 10 bases for V and 8 bases for J; bases not matched to a gene: 12.

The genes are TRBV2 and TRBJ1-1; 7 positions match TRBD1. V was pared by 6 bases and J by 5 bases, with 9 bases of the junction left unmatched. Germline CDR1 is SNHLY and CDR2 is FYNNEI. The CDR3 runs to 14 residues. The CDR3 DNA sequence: TGTGCCAGCAGGCCAGGGGGGGGCATAACTGAAGCTTTCTTT. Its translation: CASRPGGGITEAFF.

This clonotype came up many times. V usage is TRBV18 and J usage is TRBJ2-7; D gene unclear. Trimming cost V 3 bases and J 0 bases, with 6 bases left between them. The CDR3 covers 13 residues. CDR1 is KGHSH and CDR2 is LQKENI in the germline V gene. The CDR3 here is CASSPSSSYEQYF. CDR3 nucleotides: TGTGCCAGCTCACCGTCGAGCTCCTACGAGCAGTACTTC. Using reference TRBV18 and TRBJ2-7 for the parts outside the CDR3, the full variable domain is NAGVMQNPRHLVRRRGQEARLRCSPMKGHSHVYWYRQLPEEGLKFMVYLQKENIIDESGMPKERFSAEFPKEGPSILRIQQVVRGDSAAYFCASSPSSSYEQYFGPGTRLTVT.

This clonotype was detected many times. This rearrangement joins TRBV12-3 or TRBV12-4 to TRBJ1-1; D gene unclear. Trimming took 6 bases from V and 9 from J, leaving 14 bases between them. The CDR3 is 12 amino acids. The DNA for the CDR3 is TGTGCCAGCAGCCCTCGGAAGGGAAAAGCTTTCTTT. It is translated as CASSPRKGKAFF.

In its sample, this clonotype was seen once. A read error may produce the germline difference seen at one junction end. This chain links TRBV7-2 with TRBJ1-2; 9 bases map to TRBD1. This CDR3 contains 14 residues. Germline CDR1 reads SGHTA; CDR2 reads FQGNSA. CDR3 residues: CASSSGTGNYGHTF. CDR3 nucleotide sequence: TGCGCCAGCAGCTCAGGGACAGGGAACTATGGCCACACCTTC. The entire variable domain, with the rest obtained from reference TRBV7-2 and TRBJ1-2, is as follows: GAGVSQSPSNKVTEKGKDVELRCDPISGHTALYWYRQSLGQGLEFLIYFQGNSAPDKSGLPSDRFSAERTGGSVSTLTIQRTQQEDSAVYLCASSSGTGNYGHTFGSGTRLTVV.

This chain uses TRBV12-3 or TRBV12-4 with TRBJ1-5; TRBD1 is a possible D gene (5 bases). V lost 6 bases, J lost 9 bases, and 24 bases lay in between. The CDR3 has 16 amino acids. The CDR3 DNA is TGTGCCAGCAGCTCGAGGGGCGCCGGGCATTATCGGCCCCAGCATTTT. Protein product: CASSSRGAGHYRPQHF.

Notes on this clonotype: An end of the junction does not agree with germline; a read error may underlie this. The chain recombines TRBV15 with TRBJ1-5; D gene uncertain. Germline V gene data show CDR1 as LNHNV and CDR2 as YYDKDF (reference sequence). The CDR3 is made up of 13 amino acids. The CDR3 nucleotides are TGTGCCAGAAGCTTAGAGAGCTACAATCCGCAGTACTTT. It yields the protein CARSLESYNPQYF.

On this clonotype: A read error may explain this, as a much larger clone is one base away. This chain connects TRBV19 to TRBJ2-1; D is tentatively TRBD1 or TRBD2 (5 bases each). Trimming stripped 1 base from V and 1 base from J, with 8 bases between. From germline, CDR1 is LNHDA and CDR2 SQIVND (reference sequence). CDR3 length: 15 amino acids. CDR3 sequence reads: CASSIARGSYNEQFF. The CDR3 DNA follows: TGTGCCAGTAGTATAGCGAGGGGATCCTACAATGAGCAGTTCTTC.

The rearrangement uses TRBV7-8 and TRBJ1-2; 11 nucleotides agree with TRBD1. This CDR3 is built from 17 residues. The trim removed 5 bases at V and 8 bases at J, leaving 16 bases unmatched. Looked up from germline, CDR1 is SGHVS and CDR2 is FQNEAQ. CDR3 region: CASSTPGTGGIYEGYTF. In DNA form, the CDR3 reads TGTGCCAGCAGCACCCCCGGGACAGGGGGAATCTACGAGGGCTACACCTTC. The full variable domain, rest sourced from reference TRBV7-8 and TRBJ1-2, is GAGVSQSPRYKVAKRGQDVALRCDPISGHVSLFWYQQALGQGPEFLTYFQNEAQLDKSGLPSDRFFAERPEGSVSTLKIQRTQQEDSAVYLCASSTPGTGGIYEGYTFGSGTRLTVV.

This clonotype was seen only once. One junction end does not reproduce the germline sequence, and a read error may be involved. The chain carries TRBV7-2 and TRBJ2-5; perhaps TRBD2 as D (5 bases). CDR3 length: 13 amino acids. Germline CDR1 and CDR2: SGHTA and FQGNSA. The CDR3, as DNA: TGTGCCAGCAGCATAGTGGCTGGAGGATACGAGACCTTC. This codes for CASSIVAGGYETF. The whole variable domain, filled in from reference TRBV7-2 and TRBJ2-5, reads GAGVSQSPSNKVTEKGKDVELRCDPISGHTALYWYRQSLGQGLEFLIYFQGNSAPDKSGLPSDRFSAERTGGSVSTLTIQRTQQEDSAVYLCASSIVAGGYETFGPGTRLLVL.

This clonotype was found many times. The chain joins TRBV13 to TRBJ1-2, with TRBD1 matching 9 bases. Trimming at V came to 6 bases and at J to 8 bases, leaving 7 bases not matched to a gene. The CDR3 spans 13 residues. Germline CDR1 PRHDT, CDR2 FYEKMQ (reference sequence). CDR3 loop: CASSLNRGQGYTF. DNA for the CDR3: TGTGCCAGCAGTTTAAACAGGGGGCAGGGCTACACCTTC. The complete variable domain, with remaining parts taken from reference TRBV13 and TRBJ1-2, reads AAGVIQSPRHLIKEKRETATLKCYPIPRHDTVYWYQQGPGQDPQFLISFYEKMQSDKGSIPDRFSAQQFSDYHSELNMSSLELGDSALYFCASSLNRGQGYTFGSGTRLTVV.

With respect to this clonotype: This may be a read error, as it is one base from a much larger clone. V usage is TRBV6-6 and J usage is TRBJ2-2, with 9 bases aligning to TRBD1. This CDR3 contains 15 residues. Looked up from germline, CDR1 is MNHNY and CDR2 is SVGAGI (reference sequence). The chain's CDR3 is CASSEGTGSTGEPFF. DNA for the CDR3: TGTGCCAGCAGTGAGGGGACAGGGAGCACCGGGGAGCCGTTTTTT.

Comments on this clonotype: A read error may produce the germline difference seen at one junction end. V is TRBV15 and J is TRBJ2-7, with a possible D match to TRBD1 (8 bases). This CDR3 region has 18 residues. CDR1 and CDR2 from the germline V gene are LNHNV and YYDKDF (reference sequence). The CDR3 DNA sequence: TGTGCCAGCAGTGAATCGGGGGGACAGGTGGCATGGAACTACGAGCGGTACTTC. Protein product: CASSESGGQVAWNYERYF.

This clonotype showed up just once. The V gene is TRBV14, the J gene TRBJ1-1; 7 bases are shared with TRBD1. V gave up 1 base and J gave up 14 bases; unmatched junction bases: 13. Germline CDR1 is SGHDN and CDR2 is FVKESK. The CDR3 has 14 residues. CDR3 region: CASSQVRGDMETFF. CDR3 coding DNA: TGTGCCAGCAGCCAAGTCAGGGGGGATATGGAGACCTTCTTT.

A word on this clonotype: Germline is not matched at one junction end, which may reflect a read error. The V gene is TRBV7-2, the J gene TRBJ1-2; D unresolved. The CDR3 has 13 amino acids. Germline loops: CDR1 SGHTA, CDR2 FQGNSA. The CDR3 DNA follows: TGTGCCTGCAGCTTGGAGAATGGCTATGGCTACACCTTC. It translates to CACSLENGYGYTF.

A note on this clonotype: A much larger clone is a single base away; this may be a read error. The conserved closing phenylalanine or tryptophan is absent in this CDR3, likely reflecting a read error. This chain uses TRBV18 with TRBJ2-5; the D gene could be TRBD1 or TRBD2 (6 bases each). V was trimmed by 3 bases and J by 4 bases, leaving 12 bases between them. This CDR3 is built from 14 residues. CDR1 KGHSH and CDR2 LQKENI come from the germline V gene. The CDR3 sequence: CASSPPGGGETQYL. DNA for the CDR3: TGTGCCAGCTCACCCCCCGGGGGCGGAGAGACCCAGTACCTC.

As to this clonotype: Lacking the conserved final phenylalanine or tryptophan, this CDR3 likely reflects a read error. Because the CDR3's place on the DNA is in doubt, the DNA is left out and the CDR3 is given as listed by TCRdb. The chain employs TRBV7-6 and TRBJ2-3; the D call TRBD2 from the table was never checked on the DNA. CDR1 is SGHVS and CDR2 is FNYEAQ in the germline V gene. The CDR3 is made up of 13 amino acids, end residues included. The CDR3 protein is CASSIGRVGTQFL.